A single sample gave rise to the 32 T cell receptor beta chains below, sequenced in a study of post-analysis software for immune sequencing data. No antigen has been assigned to these receptors. Unique molecular identifiers were built into the TCR beta cDNA libraries. Each CDR3 protein gets one entry after TCRdb re-called the PCR reads with MiXCR. The table records around 250,000 distinct CDR3 sequences, 30% to 45% of them present only once. Study-wide results and caveats: Patients used five TRBV segments, including TRBV5-6, TRBV5-1 and TRBV20-1, more often than controls.

The sample taken for sequencing was blood. These receptors originate from a girl aged 5-17 years with multiple sclerosis.

The table lists this clonotype with many counts. The genes are TRBV20-1 and TRBJ2-5; a possible D gene is TRBD1 (6 bases). The CDR3 consists of 14 residues. Germline CDR1 is DFQATT and CDR2 is SNEGSKA (reference sequence). V gave up 0 bases and J gave up 4 bases, with 12 bases separating them. The CDR3 protein is CSARDGRGTETQYF. The CDR3 DNA reads as TGCAGTGCTAGAGACGGCAGGGGCACAGAGACCCAGTACTTC.

Comment on this clonotype: This may be a read error, as it is one base from a much larger clone. The chain joins TRBV20-1 to TRBJ2-1, with TRBD2 matching over 12 bases. Germline V gene lookup returns CDR1 DFQATT and CDR2 SNEGSKA (reference sequence). V dropped 3 bases and J dropped 2; count of bases not matched to a gene: 2. CDR3 length: 15 amino acids. Written as DNA, the CDR3 is TGCAGTGCTAGCAGACTAGCGGGGGCCTACAATGAGCAGTTCTTC. This encodes CSASRLAGAYNEQFF.

For this clonotype: This may be a read error, as it is one base from a much larger clone. The chain has TRBV24-1 and TRBJ1-1; tentative D call: TRBD1 (5 bases). Germline V CDR1 and CDR2: KGHDR, SFDVKD. The V end was cut by 4 bases, the J end by 7 bases, with 12 bases between. The CDR3 is made up of 13 amino acids. This CDR3 is CATSDPGRVEAFF. The CDR3 DNA sequence: TGTGCCACCAGTGACCCGGGGCGAGTTGAAGCTTTCTTT.

This chain connects TRBV20-1 to TRBJ2-7; D might be TRBD1 (5 bases). The DNA end lines up better with TRBJ2-5; the J call may be wrong. The CDR3 sequence is 13 residues long. The germline CDR1 and CDR2 sequences are DFQATT and SNEGSKA (reference sequence). The CDR3 sequence: CRAGGRAGETQYF. For the CDR3, the DNA is TGCAGAGCTGGCGGCAGGGCTGGAGAGACCCAGTACTTC.

This clonotype appeared once. A much larger clone lies a single base off, so this may be a read error. The chain links TRBV20-1 to TRBJ2-1; the D is unclear. The end of the DNA aligns better with TRBJ2-7, so the J call may be wrong. This CDR3 is built from 14 residues. Germline V gene data show CDR1 as DFQATT and CDR2 as SNEGSKA (reference sequence). The CDR3 region is CSAREVSSYNEQYF. In DNA form, the CDR3 reads TGCAGTGCTAGGGAAGTTTCCTCCTACAATGAGCAGTACTTC.

V gene TRBV4-1 combines with J gene TRBJ2-1, with D uncertain. V was trimmed by 3 bases and J by 8 bases, leaving 8 bases between them. There are 12 residues in the CDR3. Germline V gene lookup returns CDR1 MGHRA and CDR2 YSYEKL. CDR3 amino acids: CASSQSSYEQFF. CDR3 DNA: TGCGCCAGCAGCCAGAGTTCTTATGAGCAGTTCTTC.

This clonotype was found a few times. This could be a read error, since a much larger clone is one nucleotide away. The rearrangement joins TRBV6-1 to TRBJ1-2, with D hard to call. The CDR3 is 10 residues long. Germline V gene lookup returns CDR1 MNHNS and CDR2 SASEGT. V dropped 7 bases and J dropped 4 bases, with 4 bases sitting between them. The CDR3 DNA follows: TGTGCCAGCATGGGCTATGGCTACACCTTC. Translating gives CASMGYGYTF.

This clonotype was detected ten times or more. J is TRBJ2-3 and V is TRBV18; perhaps TRBD1 as D (5 bases). Germline CDR1 is KGHSH and CDR2 is LQKENI. This CDR3 comprises 14 residues. Trimming stripped 8 bases from V and 2 bases from J, with 14 bases between. The CDR3: CASTAIGATDTQYF. CDR3 in DNA: TGTGCCAGCACGGCGATAGGGGCCACAGATACGCAGTATTTT.

This chain's CDR3 is CASSVRDRGGNEQFF. The CDR3 DNA sequence: TGCGCCAGCAGCGTCCGGGACAGGGGTGGGAATGAGCAGTTCTTC. V gene TRBV5-1 combines with J gene TRBJ2-1; 10 nucleotides agree with TRBD1. V lost 4 bases, J lost 7 bases, and 8 bases stayed unmatched. The CDR3 runs to 15 residues. Per the germline V gene, CDR1 is SGHRS and CDR2 is YFSETQ.

Regarding this clonotype: A much larger clone is a single base away; this may be a read error. J is TRBJ2-3 and V is TRBV20-1; D call uncertain. The germline CDR1 and CDR2 sequences are DFQATT and SNEGSKA (reference sequence). There are 12 residues in the CDR3. This CDR3 is CSARDLTDTEYF. DNA of the CDR3: TGCAGTGCTAGAGATCTCACAGATACGGAGTATTTT.

The chain combines TRBV6-4 with TRBJ1-2; D gene ambiguous. Germline CDR1 MRHNA, CDR2 SNTAGT. The V gene lost 2 bases and the J gene lost 2 bases, with 9 bases spanning the gap. The CDR3 consists of 14 residues. CDR3 region: CASSDNPGNYGYTF. CDR3 coding DNA: TGTGCCAGCAGTGACAATCCAGGCAACTATGGCTACACCTTC.

This clonotype was detected ten times or more. The chain has TRBV7-9 and TRBJ2-4, with TRBD1 matching over 7 bases. CDR1 and CDR2 from the germline V gene are SEHNR and FQNEAQ (reference sequence). With V trimmed by 5 bases and J by 5 bases, 3 bases remained unmatched. The CDR3 loop spans 13 amino acids. CDR3 region: CASSRQGENIQYF. CDR3 nucleotide sequence: TGTGCCAGCAGCAGACAGGGCGAAAACATTCAGTACTTC. Variable domain in full (rest from reference TRBV7-9 and TRBJ2-4): DTGVSQNPRHKITKRGQNVTFRCDPISEHNRLYWYRQTLGQGPEFLTYFQNEAQLEKSRLLSDRFSAERPKGSFSTLEIQRTEQGDSAMYLCASSRQGENIQYFGAGTRLSVL.

This clonotype has ten or more counts. The V gene is TRBV7-8, the J gene TRBJ2-1; D is possibly TRBD2 (6 bases). The CDR3 runs to 14 residues. CDR1 SGHVS and CDR2 FQNEAQ come from the germline V gene. V lost 1 base, J lost 6 bases, and 10 bases lay in between. CDR3: CASSLEEGTNEQFF. CDR3 coding DNA: TGTGCCAGCAGCTTAGAGGAGGGCACCAATGAGCAGTTCTTC.

This clonotype was counted at least ten times. This sequence joins TRBV6-1 and TRBJ2-5; possible D gene TRBD2, 5 bases. V dropped 0 bases and J dropped 7 bases, with 9 bases sitting between them. This CDR3 is 13 amino acids long. Germline V gene lookup returns CDR1 MNHNS and CDR2 SASEGT. The CDR3 DNA reads TGTGCCAGCAGTGAAGCGGTCCGGGGGACCCAGTACTTC. This translates into CASSEAVRGTQYF.

This clonotype has ten or more counts. For the CDR3, the DNA is TGTGCCAGCAGGGGGACTAGCGGATCCTACAATGAGCAGTTCTTC. This gives the protein CASRGTSGSYNEQFF. V and J are TRBV6-1 and TRBJ2-1, with 11 bases fitting TRBD2. Germline loops: CDR1 MNHNS, CDR2 SASEGT. The CDR3 is 15 residues long. Trimming cost V 6 bases and J 1 base; bases outside gene matches: 2.

The chain couples TRBV11-2 to TRBJ2-7; either TRBD1 or TRBD2 may supply D (5 bases each). The V gene's germline CDR1 is SGHAT and CDR2 FQNNGV. V dropped 4 bases and J dropped 2 bases, with 15 bases sitting between them. The CDR3 is 15 amino acids. The CDR3 here is CASSWVSDSTYEQYF. CDR3 nucleotide sequence: TGTGCCAGCAGCTGGGTTAGCGACAGCACCTACGAGCAGTACTTC.

In regard to this clonotype: A much larger clone is a single base away; this may be a read error. This chain connects TRBV10-3 to TRBJ2-7; 7 bases are a match to TRBD2. The CDR3 is 15 residues long. V gave up 4 bases and J gave up 7 bases; unmatched junction bases: 13. Germline CDR1 reads ENHRY; CDR2 reads SYGVKD. The CDR3 sequence is CAISGTSAQGNEQYF. The CDR3, as DNA: TGTGCCATCAGTGGGACTAGTGCCCAAGGCAATGAGCAGTACTTC.

About this clonotype itself: One base away lies a much larger clone, so this may be a sequencing read error. V usage is TRBV20-1 and J usage is TRBJ2-5; 7 bases align to TRBD2. The tail of the sequence fits TRBJ2-4 better, so the J call may be wrong. CDR1 and CDR2 (germline): DFQATT, SNEGSKA (reference sequence). The CDR3 sequence is 15 residues long. CDR3 region: CSARDVGTTKSIQYF. The CDR3 DNA is TGCAGTGCTAGAGATGTGGGGACTACCAAAAGCATTCAGTACTTC.

This clonotype was seen many times. The rearrangement links TRBV24-1 to TRBJ2-3, with 11 bases identical to TRBD1. The J segment lost 3 bases and the V segment lost 2 bases, leaving 3 bases of the junction unmatched. CDR1 is KGHDR and CDR2 is SFDVKD in the germline V gene. The CDR3 loop spans 16 amino acids. CDR3 coding DNA: TGTGCCACCAGTGATTGGACAGGGGGCTCAACAGATACGCAGTATTTT. It translates to CATSDWTGGSTDTQYF.

J is TRBJ1-1 and V is TRBV29-1; TRBD1 might be the D (6 bases). This CDR3 spans 13 amino acids. V was clipped by 3 bases and J by 1 base, with 9 bases between them. Per the germline V gene, CDR1 is SQVTM and CDR2 is ANQGSEA. CDR3 amino acids: CSVESQGNTEAFF. For the CDR3, the DNA is TGCAGCGTTGAGTCACAGGGGAACACTGAAGCTTTCTTT. Full variable domain (rest looked up from reference TRBV29-1 and TRBJ1-1): SAVISQKPSRDICQRGTSLTIQCQVDSQVTMMFWYRQQPGQSLTLIATANQGSEATYESGFVIDKFPISRPNLTFSTLTVSNMSPEDSSIYLCSVESQGNTEAFFGQGTRLTVV.

This clonotype was seen a few times. At one of its ends the junction is not consistent with the germline gene, which may arise from a read error. The chain couples TRBV7-2 to TRBJ2-1, with 10 bases matching TRBD2. The CDR3 consists of 16 residues. Germline V gives CDR1 SGHTA, CDR2 FQGNSA. The CDR3 is CACSLYGLAGVNEQFF. In nucleotides, the CDR3 is TGTGCCTGCAGCTTATACGGGCTAGCGGGGGTCAATGAGCAGTTCTTC.

A remark on this clonotype: Sequence at one end of the junction differs from germline and may be a read error. The genes are TRBV6-5 and TRBJ2-6; D assignment may be TRBD1 or TRBD2 (5 bases each). Germline assignment: CDR1 MNHEY and CDR2 SVGAGI. The CDR3 extends over 15 amino acids. The CDR3 spells CAGSPLRTGANVRTF. The CDR3 DNA reads TGTGCCGGCAGTCCCCTTAGGACTGGGGCCAACGTCCGGACTTTC.

This clonotype turned up a few times. The chain couples TRBV5-1 to TRBJ2-1, with TRBD2 identical over 12 bases. The CDR3 spans 18 residues. Germline V gene sequence: CDR1 SGHRS, CDR2 YFSETQ. V shed 0 bases, J shed 8 bases, and the junction held 12 bases outside the gene matches. CDR3 nucleotide sequence: TGCGCCAGCAGCTTGGTGGGACTAGCGGGTGGGGCCCAACATGAGCAGTTCTTC. Protein sequence: CASSLVGLAGGAQHEQFF.

In the case of this clonotype: Possible read error: a much larger clone is one base away. The chain employs TRBV5-1 and TRBJ2-1; D is perhaps TRBD1 (6 bases). TRBJ2-7 explains the end of the DNA better; the J call may be wrong. Germline V CDR1 and CDR2: SGHRS, YFSETQ. The CDR3 is made up of 12 amino acids. The CDR3 nucleotides read TGCGCCAGCAGTCCCCGGGACAATGAGCAGTACTTC. Its translation is CASSPRDNEQYF.

The chain couples TRBV30 to TRBJ1-4; D call uncertain. The germline V gene encodes CDR1 GTSNPN and CDR2 SVGIG (reference sequence). This CDR3 spans 12 amino acids. V was pared by 0 bases and J by 8 bases, with 7 bases between. The chain's CDR3 is CAWSVPAEKLFF. CDR3 nucleotides: TGTGCCTGGAGTGTACCAGCGGAAAAACTGTTTTTT.

The chain links TRBV7-3 to TRBJ1-5; a weak D match, TRBD1 (6 bases). The CDR3 sequence is 14 residues long. Deletions cut 8 bases from V and 6 bases from J, with 17 bases between. Germline V gene sequence: CDR1 SGHTA, CDR2 FQGTGA. CDR3 coding DNA: TGTGCCAGCCTGCCGCCGGGGGCACTTCAGCCCCAGCATTTT. It codes for CASLPPGALQPQHF.

For this clonotype: At one of its ends the junction is not consistent with the germline gene, which may arise from a read error. CDR3 protein: CSVEGKQLFMNTESFF. The CDR3 DNA reads as TGCAGCGTTGAAGGCAAACAGCTATTCATGAACACTGAATCTTTCTTT. This chain connects TRBV29-1 to TRBJ1-1, with no clear D. Germline CDR1 is SQVTM and CDR2 is ANQGSEA. This CDR3 has 16 amino acids. Full variable domain (remainder filled in from reference TRBV29-1 and TRBJ1-1): SAVISQKPSRDICQRGTSLTIQCQVDSQVTMMFWYRQQPGQSLTLIATANQGSEATYESGFVIDKFPISRPNLTFSTLTVSNMSPEDSSIYLCSVEGKQLFMNTESFFGQGTRLTVV.

This clonotype has at least ten counts. The rearrangement uses TRBV12-3 or TRBV12-4 and TRBJ2-3, with a tentative D call TRBD1 (5 bases). V was pared by 3 bases and J by 1 base, with 17 bases between. CDR3 length equals 17 residues. CDR3 protein: CASSLGLGQDGTDTQYF. The CDR3 nucleotides are TGTGCCAGCAGTTTGGGCTTGGGGCAAGACGGCACAGATACGCAGTATTTT.

This clonotype was detected many times. The chain links TRBV5-6 to TRBJ2-7, with D possibly being TRBD1 (6 bases). CDR3 length equals 13 residues. Trimming shortened V by 0 bases and J by 6 bases, and 10 bases separated the two germline ends. Germline lookup yields CDR1 SGHDT and CDR2 YYEEEE. This CDR3 is CASSLASGVEQYF. In DNA, the CDR3 is TGTGCCAGCAGCTTGGCGTCAGGGGTCGAGCAGTACTTC.

The rearrangement joins TRBV12-3 or TRBV12-4 to TRBJ2-7; D gene unclear. Trimming removed 3 bases from V and 12 bases from J, with 15 bases in between. This CDR3 spans 12 amino acids. The CDR3 protein is CASSLGLSGSYF. In DNA, the CDR3 is TGTGCCAGCAGTTTGGGCCTGTCCGGGTCGTACTTC.

The table lists this clonotype with a few counts. The CDR3 spells CASSPLAGNYNEQFF. As DNA, the CDR3 is TGTGCCAGCAGCCCACTAGCGGGCAACTACAATGAGCAGTTCTTC. The V and J genes are TRBV4-2 and TRBJ2-1, with 9 positions matching TRBD2. The CDR3 sequence is 15 residues long. V dropped 4 bases and J dropped 3; count of bases not matched to a gene: 4. Germline V lookup: CDR1 LGHNA, CDR2 YNFKEQ.

In its sample, this clonotype was seen a few times. The chain joins TRBV27 to TRBJ1-1; D is ambiguous. Trimming stripped 0 bases from V and 8 bases from J, with 10 bases between. Germline CDR1 MNHEY, CDR2 SMNVEV (reference sequence). This CDR3 comprises 13 residues. The CDR3 loop reads CASSLSSRSEAFF. CDR3 sequence (DNA): TGTGCCAGCAGTTTATCATCGCGGTCAGAAGCTTTCTTT.